These 8 T cell receptor beta chains were all obtained from the same sample, sequenced in a study of blood T cell repertoires in COVID-19. Generated by immunoSEQ multiplex PCR, the TCRdb table keeps only in-frame clones and is missing some. The profile shows some 700,000 clones, about nine tenths of them singletons. Sequenced: peripheral blood. These receptor sequences come from a woman aged 18-29 years with acute or convalescent COVID-19.

The V gene is TRBV28, the J gene TRBJ1-1; D is unresolved. Trimming stripped 4 bases from V and 10 bases from J, with 13 bases between. CDR3 size: 12 residues. Germline CDR1 and CDR2: MDHEN and SYDVKM. CDR3 nucleotides: TGTGCCAGCAGTTATGACACACGGGGAGCTTTCTTT. Amino acid sequence: CASSYDTRGAFF.

The rearrangement uses TRBV18 and TRBJ1-1; weak D call: TRBD1 (6 bases). The CDR3 totals 18 residues. V lost 3 bases to trimming and J lost 0 bases, with 20 bases between them. From germline, CDR1 is KGHSH and CDR2 LQKENI. CDR3 sequence: CASSPLLKPGHMNTEAFF. The CDR3 bases are TGTGCCAGCTCACCCCTCTTGAAGCCGGGACATATGAACACTGAAGCTTTCTTT.

The genes are TRBV19 and TRBJ1-2; 9 nucleotides agree with TRBD1. Germline values: CDR1 LNHDA, CDR2 SQIVND (reference sequence). The J segment lost 6 bases and the V segment lost 5 bases, leaving 10 bases of the junction unmatched. This CDR3 has 15 residues. CDR3 protein: CASSLLTGGFNGYTF. In DNA, the CDR3 is TGTGCCAGTAGTTTATTGACAGGGGGATTCAATGGCTACACCTTC.

This clone occurred a few times. This sequence joins TRBV10-3 and TRBJ2-7; 8 bases map to TRBD2. CDR3 length: 12 residues. Germline CDR1 is ENHRY and CDR2 is SYGVKD. V lost 7 bases and J lost 8; bases outside the gene matches: 7. The CDR3 region is CAITGGGGKQYF. CDR3 nucleotide sequence: TGTGCCATCACCGGGGGGGGAGGGAAGCAGTACTTC.

J is TRBJ2-7 and V is TRBV5-1; D gene unclear. Germline V lookup: CDR1 SGHRS, CDR2 YFSETQ. V was shortened by 4 bases and J by 4 bases, with 12 bases between the two germline ends. This CDR3 has 13 residues. CDR3 nucleotides: TGCGCCAGCAGCCGTCTGACTGGGTACGAGCAGTACTTC. This sequence encodes CASSRLTGYEQYF.

The chain links TRBV12-5 to TRBJ1-1; 10 positions match TRBD1. V lost 1 base to trimming and J lost 6 bases; unmatched junction nucleotides: 5. Germline V lookup: CDR1 LGHNT, CDR2 FRNRAP. There are 15 residues in the CDR3. CDR3 nucleotides: TGTGCTAGTGGTTTGGGGGACAGGGGAATTTCTGAAGCTTTCTTT. Translating it yields CASGLGDRGISEAFF. The variable domain in full, with the rest retrieved from reference TRBV12-5 and TRBJ1-1, is DARVTQTPRHKVTEMGQEVTMRCQPILGHNTVFWYRQTMMQGLELLAYFRNRAPLDDSGMPKDRFSAEMPDATLATLKIQPSEPRDSAVYFCASGLGDRGISEAFFGQGTRLTVV.

The rearrangement uses TRBV28 and TRBJ1-4; perhaps TRBD1 as D (6 bases). Germline V gene data show CDR1 as MDHEN and CDR2 as SYDVKM. The CDR3 runs 18 residues. Deletions cut 3 bases from V and 6 bases from J, with 23 bases between. CDR3 in amino acids: CASSLAPFPGVEDEKLFF. The CDR3 DNA reads TGTGCCAGCAGTTTGGCACCTTTCCCAGGGGTTGAGGATGAAAAACTGTTTTTT. The full variable domain, in which reference TRBV28 and TRBJ1-4 provide the parts outside the CDR3, is DVKVTQSSRYLVKRTGEKVFLECVQDMDHENMFWYRQDPGLGLRLIYFSYDVKMKEKGDIPEGYSVSREKKERFSLILESASTNQTSMYLCASSLAPFPGVEDEKLFFGSGTQLSVL.

This chain uses TRBV7-2 with TRBJ2-7, with TRBD2 identical over 8 bases. Germline lookup yields CDR1 SGHTA and CDR2 FQGNSA. Trimming cost V 0 bases and J 4 bases; bases outside gene matches: 11. This CDR3 has 17 residues. This CDR3 is CASSLASTGAGEYEQYF. In DNA, the CDR3 is TGTGCCAGCAGCTTAGCGTCGACTGGAGCGGGGGAGTACGAGCAGTACTTC.